This T cell receptor beta chain is from a study of Tregs in tolerant kidney transplant recipients. CDR3 length equals 16 residues. Trimming left V 3 bases short and J 0 bases short, with 11 bases between. Germline CDR1 reads MNHEY; CDR2 reads SMNVEV (reference sequence). Measured with immunoSEQ multiplex PCR; TCRdb has only the in-frame clones, and not every one. The table records under 100,000 clones, roughly 92% of them present only once. General study findings and limits: Few patients were studied, so findings need validation in larger groups.

On this clone itself: Antigen: not known.

This chain connects TRBV27 to TRBJ2-2; D uncertain. The receptor was isolated from a human donor in good health. The specimen was CD8+ T cells from blood. The CDR3 bases are TGTGCCAGCAGTTTCCTTGAGACACCGAACACCGGGGAGCTGTTTTTT. Translating it yields CASSFLETPNTGELFF.